These 4 T cell receptor beta chains share one sample of origin, sequenced in a study of T cells in Graves' hyperthyroidism and ophthalmopathy. The TCR beta CDR3 regions underwent amplification using RNA transcripts as the source. First-round RT-PCR of the TCR CDR3 relied on the HTBI primer set. TCRdb fed the multiplex PCR reads into MiXCR, producing one record per CDR3 protein. The repertoire holds a few hundred thousand distinct CDR3 sequences, with around 42% as singletons. Material: peripheral blood or thyroid tissue (not recorded which). The receptors shown here come from a woman under 30 with Graves' hyperthyroidism.

This clonotype was picked up many times. This chain joins TRBV20-1 and TRBJ1-3; D unclear. V dropped 2 bases and J dropped 0 bases, with 5 bases sitting between them. In germline, CDR1 is DFQATT, CDR2 SNEGSKA (reference sequence). The CDR3 runs 13 residues. The CDR3: CSARRYSGNTIYF. Here the CDR3 DNA reads TGCAGTGCTAGACGATACTCTGGAAACACCATATATTTT.

The chain combines TRBV5-6 with TRBJ2-3; D might be TRBD2 (6 bases). V was pared by 3 bases and J by 4 bases, with 15 bases between. The CDR3 is made up of 15 amino acids. Germline values: CDR1 SGHDT, CDR2 YYEEEE. CDR3 nucleotide sequence: TGTGCCAGCAGCTCGATGGAGGGGATGGCAGATACGCAGTATTTT. Translating gives CASSSMEGMADTQYF.

Ten or more counts support this clonotype. The chain is built from TRBV9 and TRBJ1-2; D not resolved. The V end lost 3 bases, the J end lost 7 bases, and 19 bases lay between the germline ends. The CDR3 length is 15 residues. Germline V gives CDR1 SGDLS, CDR2 YYNGEE. CDR3 amino acids: CASSGSGSTYGGYTF. In DNA form, the CDR3 reads TGTGCCAGCAGCGGATCCGGGTCCACTTACGGTGGCTACACCTTC.

As for this clonotype: A much larger clone differs from this one at a single base, so this may be a read error. This chain connects TRBV2 to TRBJ1-4, with unresolved D. Looked up from germline, CDR1 is SNHLY and CDR2 is FYNNEI. CDR3 length: 15 residues. CDR3 sequence reads: CASRFWHSTNEKLLF. DNA for the CDR3: TGTGCCAGCAGGTTTTGGCATTCAACTAATGAAAAACTGCTTTTT. Full variable domain (missing parts from reference TRBV2 and TRBJ1-4): EPEVTQTPSHQVTQMGQEVILRCVPISNHLYFYWYRQILGQKVEFLVSFYNNEISEKSEIFDDQFSVERPDGSNFTLKIRSTKLEDSAMYFCASRFWHSTNEKLLFGSGTQLSVL.